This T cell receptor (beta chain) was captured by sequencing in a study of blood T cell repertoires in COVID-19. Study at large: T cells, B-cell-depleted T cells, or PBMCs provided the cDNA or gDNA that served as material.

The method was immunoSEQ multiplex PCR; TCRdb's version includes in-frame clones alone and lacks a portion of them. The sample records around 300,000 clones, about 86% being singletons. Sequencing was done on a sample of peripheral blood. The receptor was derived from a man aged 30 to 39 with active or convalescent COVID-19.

CDR3 bases: TGTGCCAGCAGCCCAACTAGGACAGATACGCAGTATTTT. It specifies CASSPTRTDTQYF. The rearrangement uses TRBV7-8 and TRBJ2-3; tentatively, D is TRBD2 (5 bases). Germline V gene lookup returns CDR1 SGHVS and CDR2 FQNEAQ. The CDR3 is made up of 13 amino acids. Trimming removed 5 bases at V and 3 bases at J, with 9 bases between.